These T cell receptor beta chains were read from a single sample in a study of shared clonotypes between healthy human individuals. This table comes from immunoSEQ multiplex PCR, and its TCRdb copy is limited to in-frame clones, with some not included. Here the sample spans about 2.3 million clones, approximately 90% being singletons. Material: naive CD4+ T cells from PBMCs. Receptors were obtained from a man between 18 and 29 years old in good health. Some clones in this sample may be carry-over from other donors' samples. Each CDR3 is given with its conserved first and last residue. A D gene is named only where the DNA matches it firmly. Size tells how often a clone was seen (once, few, many) or the class of an expanded clone, and some rows leave it out.

length	J	size	V	D	CDR3	DNA
20	TRBJ2-7	once	TRBV21-1	NA	CASSKAGRESAPLGPSEQYF	TGTGCCAGCAGCAAAGCAGGGCGGGAGTCCGCACCCCTCGGTCCTTCCGAGCAGTACTTC
15	TRBJ1-2	NA	TRBV6-1	NA	CASSNTWDFPDGYTF	TGTGCCAGCAGCAACACCTGGGACTTTCCGGACGGCTACACCTTC
19	TRBJ2-1	NA	TRBV5-1	TRBD2	CASSTGLAGGVYSYNEQFF	TGCGCCAGCAGCACCGGACTAGCGGGAGGAGTGTACTCCTACAATGAGCAGTTCTTC
16	TRBJ2-6	NA	TRBV2	TRBD2	CASSGRAGAGANVLTF	TGTGCCAGCAGTGGGAGAGCGGGAGCTGGGGCCAACGTCCTGACTTTC
14	TRBJ1-1	few	TRBV5-1	NA	CASSLGQANTEAFF	TGCGCCAGCAGCTTGGGACAGGCGAACACTGAAGCTTTCTTT
14	TRBJ2-7	NA	TRBV5-6	NA	CASSFDRLAYEQYF	TGTGCCAGCAGCTTCGACAGGCTTGCCTACGAGCAGTACTTC
15	TRBJ1-2	NA	TRBV10-3	NA	CAISESRTVGYGYTF	TGTGCCATCAGTGAGTCTCGGACAGTCGGCTATGGCTACACCTTC
15	TRBJ2-7	NA	TRBV5-8	TRBD2	CASSPTLAGTYEQYF	TGTGCCAGCAGTCCTACATTAGCGGGAACCTACGAGCAGTACTTC
15	TRBJ1-1	NA	TRBV5-1	NA	CASSLVGGGNTEAFF	TGCGCCAGCAGCTTGGTCGGAGGGGGGAACACTGAAGCTTTCTTT
17	TRBJ2-3	NA	TRBV7-9	TRBD1	CASSSPTGGVGTDTQYF	TGTGCCAGCAGCTCGCCAACAGGGGGCGTTGGGACAGATACGCAGTATTTT
13	TRBJ2-7	NA	TRBV7-2	NA	CASSAALSYEQYF	TGTGCCAGCAGCGCCGCGCTCTCCTACGAGCAGTACTTC
13	TRBJ1-5	NA	TRBV28	NA	CASNRDRDQPQHF	TGTGCCAGCAACAGGGACCGGGATCAGCCCCAGCATTTT
14	TRBJ2-3	few	TRBV7-9	NA	CASSLGGVTDTQYF	TGTGCCAGCAGCTTAGGAGGGGTCACAGATACGCAGTATTTT
14	TRBJ2-7	NA	TRBV7-2	TRBD2	CASSPSGPPYEQYF	TGTGCCAGCAGCCCTAGCGGGCCTCCTTACGAGCAGTACTTC
13	TRBJ1-1	NA	TRBV5-1	NA	CASSLGQVSEAFF	TGCGCCAGCAGCTTGGGACAAGTATCTGAAGCTTTCTTT
14	TRBJ1-1	NA	TRBV9	NA	CASSVGGTNTEAFF	TGTGCCAGCAGCGTAGGGGGGACCAACACTGAAGCTTTCTTT
15	TRBJ1-1	few	TRBV7-3	NA	CASSLMQGQNTEAFF	TGTGCCAGCAGCTTAATGCAGGGTCAGAACACTGAAGCTTTCTTT
15	TRBJ2-1	NA	TRBV5-5	NA	CASSLELALYNEQFF	TGTGCCAGCAGCTTGGAACTAGCCCTCTACAATGAGCAGTTCTTC
14	TRBJ1-2	NA	TRBV28	NA	CASSSSRASYGYTF	TGTGCCAGCAGTTCTAGCAGGGCGTCCTATGGCTACACCTTC
15	TRBJ2-5	NA	TRBV7-9	TRBD2	CASSFSSGSGETQYF	TGTGCCAGCAGCTTTTCTAGCGGGAGTGGGGAGACCCAGTACTTC
12	TRBJ2-7	NA	TRBV6-1	NA	CASSPGWDEQYF	TGTGCCAGCAGTCCCGGATGGGACGAGCAGTACTTC
15	TRBJ1-1	few	TRBV5-6	NA	CASSSAGRGNTEAFF	TGTGCCAGCAGCTCGGCCGGCCGGGGGAACACTGAAGCTTTCTTT
16	TRBJ2-7	NA	TRBV25-1	NA	CASSTTQGNVVDEQYF	TGTGCCAGCAGTACCACACAGGGTAACGTGGTTGACGAGCAGTACTTC
15	TRBJ1-5	NA	TRBV6-5	NA	CASSYSSGSNQPQHF	TGTGCCAGCAGTTACTCCTCGGGAAGCAATCAGCCCCAGCATTTT
12	TRBJ1-2	once	TRBV6-1	NA	CASSQFNYGYTF	TGTGCCAGCAGCCAATTTAACTATGGCTACACCTTC
17	TRBJ1-2	NA	TRBV29-1	NA	CSVEDSWWNGGPNGYTF	TGCAGCGTTGAAGATAGTTGGTGGAACGGGGGGCCTAATGGCTACACCTTC
13	TRBJ1-1	NA	TRBV14	NA	CASSIDRYTEAFF	TGTGCCAGCAGCATTGACAGGTACACTGAAGCTTTCTTT
17	TRBJ1-3	NA	TRBV14	NA	CASSQEPPDKSGNTIYF	TGTGCCAGCAGCCAAGAGCCGCCCGACAAGTCGGGAAACACCATATATTTT
14	TRBJ1-2	NA	TRBV14	NA	CASSFDSRNYGYTF	TGTGCCAGCAGCTTCGACAGTCGGAACTATGGCTACACCTTC
15	TRBJ1-4	NA	TRBV7-2	TRBD1	CASSSRQGTNEKLFF	TGTGCCAGCAGCTCTCGACAGGGAACTAATGAAAAACTGTTTTTT
12	TRBJ2-7	NA	TRBV2	NA	CASSRDTYEQYF	TGTGCCAGCAGTCGGGACACCTACGAGCAGTACTTC
14	TRBJ2-7	NA	TRBV28	TRBD1	CASYSGTGNYEQYF	TGTGCCAGCTACTCCGGGACAGGGAACTACGAGCAGTACTTC
13	TRBJ1-4	NA	TRBV25-1	NA	CASREEGRGKLFF	TGTGCCAGCAGAGAGGAGGGCCGAGGAAAACTGTTTTTT
13	TRBJ1-1	NA	TRBV5-1	NA	CASSLGGPSGAFF	TGCGCCAGCAGCTTGGGAGGGCCCAGCGGAGCTTTCTTT
14	TRBJ1-1	few	TRBV5-1	TRBD1	CASSNRTGQTEAFF	TGCGCCAGCAGCAACCGGACAGGGCAGACTGAAGCTTTCTTT
14	TRBJ1-4	once	TRBV5-8	TRBD1	CASSWGQRNEKLFF	TGTGCCAGCAGCTGGGGACAGCGCAATGAAAAACTGTTTTTT
16	TRBJ1-1	NA	TRBV28	NA	CASSLRKVLMNTEAFF	TGTGCCAGCAGTTTACGGAAGGTACTCATGAACACTGAAGCTTTCTTT
15	TRBJ2-7	NA	TRBV7-3	TRBD2	CASSLSGLAAHEQYF	TGTGCCAGCAGCTTATCGGGACTAGCGGCCCACGAGCAGTACTTC
15	TRBJ2-2	NA	TRBV2	NA	CASRLDYTNTGELFF	TGTGCCAGCAGACTGGACTACACGAACACCGGGGAGCTGTTTTTT
14	TRBJ2-1	NA	TRBV6-6	NA	CASRPLRGFNEQFF	TGTGCCAGCAGACCATTAAGGGGTTTCAATGAGCAGTTCTTC
13	TRBJ1-6	NA	TRBV30	NA	CAWESQRGSPLHF	TGTGCCTGGGAGAGTCAGCGTGGGTCACCCCTCCACTTT
17	TRBJ2-3	NA	TRBV7-9	TRBD1	CASSPLTGTRLSDTQYF	TGTGCCAGCAGCCCACTGACAGGGACCAGACTATCAGATACGCAGTATTTT
12	TRBJ1-2	NA	TRBV5-1	NA	CAPFSSNYGYTF	TGCGCCCCCTTTAGCAGTAACTATGGCTACACCTTC
14	TRBJ1-1	NA	TRBV6-5	NA	CASSPGTSGTIAFF	TGTGCCAGCAGTCCCGGGACTAGCGGGACAATAGCTTTCTTT
14	TRBJ2-7	NA	TRBV28	TRBD2	CASSLLAGGGEQYF	TGTGCCAGCAGTTTATTAGCGGGAGGTGGCGAGCAGTACTTC